This TCR beta chain was sequenced during a study of glioma-infiltrating T cells after dendritic cell vaccination. Study information: Dendritic cell vaccine was injected intradermally three times, biweekly.

The primer mix had 60 V beta and 13 J beta primers. TCRdb keeps only in-frame clones here, not all; method: immunoSEQ multiplex PCR. The sample includes some 91,000 clones, 80% to 90% of them seen just once. This sample's time point: after dendritic cell vaccination, including at tumor progression/relapse. As to this clone: Its target is unknown.

The CDR3 runs 15 residues. V was cut by 3 bases and J by 0 bases, with 9 bases left in between. Germline V gene data show CDR1 as MNHNS and CDR2 as SASEGT. General study results and limits: Estimated pretreatment TIL content predicted outcome after dendritic cell vaccination.

The rearrangement joins TRBV6-1 to TRBJ1-5; no reliable D call. The clonotype was recovered from a human donor with glioblastoma. The sequencing here drew on blood, taken after dendritic cell vaccination. The CDR3 nucleotides read TGTGCCAGCAGTGATCGCGGCTATAGCAATCAGCCCCAGCATTTT. Its protein product is CASSDRGYSNQPQHF.